Below, one TCR beta chain is given with its context. The antigen is undetermined. This specimen comes from a study of vaccination effects on CD4 cells after COVID-19. Germline CDR1 LGHDT, CDR2 YNNKEL (reference sequence). The CDR3 sequence is 14 residues long. V was clipped by 1 base and J by 7 bases, with 13 bases between them. Subsequent to a culture period of 10 to 11 days, CD4+ T cells were isolated. Recipients of the vaccine had no prior SARS-CoV-2 infection and negative nucleocapsid antibodies. The table came from immunoSEQ multiplex PCR; TCRdb's copy has only in-frame clones and leaves some out. The top ten hold roughly 6% of the sample, which has 45,000 to 50,000 clones, 50% to 70% seen once.

Sequencing used CD4+ T cells from PBMCs cultured without peptide, obtained before COVID-19 vaccination. The V and J genes are TRBV3-1 (or the pseudogene TRBV3-2) and TRBJ2-5; no clear D gene. The receptor's source is a human donor who received a COVID-19 vaccine. In DNA, the CDR3 is TGTGCCAGCAGCCAAGTGAGGAATTGGGGGACCCAGTACTTC. Residues: CASSQVRNWGTQYF.